This is a list of T cell receptor beta chains from one sample in a study of blood T cell repertoires in COVID-19. Data came from immunoSEQ multiplex PCR; TCRdb stores just in-frame clones and leaves some out. The profile shows about 130,000 clones, around 80% of them singletons. Sequencing input: peripheral blood. These receptors originate from a man in his 70s with acute or convalescent COVID-19. Each CDR3 is given with its conserved first and last residue. The D gene is left open where the match is weak. The listing skips clone size in some rows; elsewhere it reads once, few, many or a size class.

j_call d_call clone_size v_call cdr3_aa cdr3_nt
TRBJ2-2 TRBD1 . TRBV7-9 CASSSRTGDRISAGELFF TGTGCCAGCAGCTCGCGTACGGGGGACAGGATAAGCGCCGGGGAGCTGTTTTTT
TRBJ2-1 TRBD2 . TRBV5-1 CASTGSGTSNSNEQFF TGCGCCAGCACCGGATCTGGGACTAGCAATTCCAATGAGCAGTTCTTC
TRBJ2-3 TRBD2 . TRBV5-4 CASSLPPGGQSDTQYF TGTGCCAGCAGCTTGCCGCCGGGGGGGCAATCAGATACGCAGTATTTT
TRBJ1-2 TRBD1 . TRBV6-1 CASSEHGQAALYGYTF TGTGCCAGCAGTGAGCACGGACAGGCAGCTCTCTATGGCTACACCTTC
TRBJ2-7 TRBD1 . TRBV28 CASSSTGGTYEQYF TGTGCCAGCAGTTCGACAGGGGGTACCTACGAGCAGTACTTC
TRBJ2-3 . . TRBV27 CASSPQGDTQYF TGTGCCAGCAGTCCTCAGGGAGATACGCAGTATTTT
TRBJ1-2 TRBD1 once TRBV2 CASSVNTGTGDGYTF TGTGCCAGCAGTGTAAACACCGGGACAGGGGATGGCTACACCTTC
TRBJ1-6 . . TRBV27 CASSPGIYSPLHF TGTGCCAGCAGTCCCGGGATCTATTCACCCCTCCACTTT
TRBJ2-1 . . TRBV5-1 CASSLGGGRSYNEQFF TGCGCCAGCAGCTTGGGGGGCGGAAGGTCCTACAATGAGCAGTTCTTC
TRBJ2-1 TRBD2 . TRBV6-2/TRBV6-3 CASSPGTSGAILYNEQFF TGTGCCAGCAGTCCGGGGACTAGCGGGGCTATACTCTACAATGAGCAGTTCTTC
TRBJ1-2 TRBD1 . TRBV5-1 CASANGQDPYGYTF TGCGCCAGCGCAAACGGACAGGACCCCTATGGCTACACCTTC
TRBJ2-5 TRBD2 . TRBV3-1/TRBV3-2 CASSHLAVQETQYF TGTGCCAGCAGCCACCTAGCGGTCCAAGAGACCCAGTACTTC
TRBJ1-2 . . TRBV30 CAWSRPGGAPNYGYTF TGTGCCTGGAGTCGCCCCGGGGGGGCACCTAACTATGGCTACACCTTC
TRBJ1-3 . . TRBV18 CASSPQGERYSGNTIYF TGTGCCAGCTCACCCCAAGGGGAACGTTACTCTGGAAACACCATATATTTT
TRBJ1-5 . . TRBV4-2 CASSQDNTGNQPQHF TGTGCCAGCAGCCAAGATAATACGGGGAATCAGCCCCAGCATTTT
TRBJ1-1 TRBD1 . TRBV6-4 CASRPGQGINTEAFF TGTGCCAGTAGACCGGGACAGGGGATCAACACTGAAGCTTTCTTT
TRBJ1-3 TRBD1 . TRBV6-5 CASQTGERNTIYF TGTGCCAGCCAGACAGGGGAGCGAAACACCATATATTTT
TRBJ2-1 . few TRBV18 CASSPRADNEQFF TGTGCCAGCTCACCAAGAGCTGACAATGAGCAGTTCTTC
TRBJ1-2 . . TRBV4-2 CASSQEVQGSYGYTF TGTGCCAGCAGCCAAGAAGTTCAGGGGTCCTATGGCTACACCTTC
TRBJ1-4 . . TRBV13 CASSPRRREGFGEKLFF TGTGCCAGCAGCCCCCGGAGGAGGGAGGGGTTTGGTGAAAAACTGTTTTTT
TRBJ2-5 . . TRBV5-4 CASSLVGAETQYF TGTGCCAGCAGCTTGGTGGGGGCCGAGACCCAGTACTTC
TRBJ1-4 . few TRBV5-1 CASSLVSGAGEKLFF TGCGCCAGCAGCTTGGTCAGCGGGGCGGGTGAAAAACTGTTTTTT
TRBJ1-1 . . TRBV5-1 CASSTQGGGVTEAFF TGCGCCAGCAGCACACAAGGGGGAGGGGTCACTGAAGCTTTCTTT
TRBJ1-3 . . TRBV21-1 CASSKGRRRRGPNTIYF TGTGCCAGCAGCAAAGGGCGGCGACGCCGCGGGCCGAACACCATATATTTT
TRBJ2-3 . . TRBV19 CASSTAGAGTDTQYF TGTGCCAGTAGTACCGCTGGGGCAGGCACAGATACGCAGTATTTT
TRBJ1-2 TRBD1 . TRBV6-5 CASSSPGTVGGYTF TGTGCCAGCAGTTCCCCCGGGACAGTAGGAGGCTACACCTTC
TRBJ2-3 . . TRBV7-6 CASSPVGVGLDTQYF TGTGCCAGCAGCCCGGTCGGGGTGGGGTTAGATACGCAGTATTTT
TRBJ2-7 . . TRBV9 CASSVGASEQYF TGTGCCAGCAGCGTAGGGGCGTCAGAGCAGTACTTC